This T cell receptor beta chain derives from a study of sequential checkpoint blockade in melanoma. The treatment denotes: randomized to nivolumab then ipilimumab (arm A) or the reverse (arm B). V lost 2 bases and J lost 3; bases outside the gene matches: 6. Looked up from germline, CDR1 is SEHNR and CDR2 is FQNEAQ (reference sequence). CDR3 length equals 15 residues. Generated by immunoSEQ multiplex PCR, the TCRdb table keeps only in-frame clones and is missing some. The sample has some 21,000 clones, about four fifths seen once. The TCR was taken from a human donor with melanoma. Sequencing was performed on CD8+ T cells sorted from blood (inferred from file names), taken from a patient given nivolumab and ipilimumab in sequence. The J gene is TRBJ1-2, the V gene TRBV7-9; 7 bases are a match to TRBD1. The CDR3 nucleotides read TGTGCCAGCAGCTTAACCCGGGACAGCCACTATGGCTACACCTTC. This gives the protein CASSLTRDSHYGYTF.